The next 20 T cell receptor beta chains were all read from a single sample in a study of shared clonotypes between healthy human individuals. The table came from immunoSEQ multiplex PCR; TCRdb's copy has only in-frame clones and leaves some out. The data show roughly 1,100,000 clones, roughly 80% seen once. The sequenced sample consisted of memory CD4+ T cells sorted from blood. Subset here: CD45RA-negative fraction. The receptors derive from a man aged 18-30 years in good health.

The chain carries TRBV4-1 and TRBJ1-5; 11 nucleotides line up with TRBD1. Germline V gene data show CDR1 as MGHRA and CDR2 as YSYEKL. J was trimmed by 6 bases and V by 3 bases; bases with no gene match: 1. The CDR3 spans 14 residues. CDR3 residues: CASSQDRGLQPQHF. Written as DNA, the CDR3 is TGCGCCAGCAGCCAGGACAGGGGGCTTCAGCCCCAGCATTTT.

This chain uses TRBV5-1 with TRBJ2-2; the D gene is possibly TRBD2 (6 bases). The CDR3 is 17 amino acids. Trimming cost V 3 bases and J 6 bases, with 21 bases left between them. Germline V gene lookup returns CDR1 SGHRS and CDR2 YFSETQ. CDR3 coding DNA: TGCGCCAGCAGCTCGGGGGTCGGGGCGCGAAAGGCCGGGGAGCTGTTTTTT. Translation gives CASSSGVGARKAGELFF.

This clone was observed a few times. The genes are TRBV5-1 and TRBJ2-3; perhaps TRBD1 as D (6 bases). Germline CDR1 is SGHRS and CDR2 is YFSETQ. V was shortened by 0 bases and J by 3 bases, with 11 bases between the two germline ends. The CDR3 loop spans 15 amino acids. The CDR3 here is CASSLEAGATDTQYF. The CDR3 DNA sequence: TGCGCCAGCAGCTTGGAAGCAGGGGCAACAGATACGCAGTATTTT.

Here the CDR3 reads CAWGGQGPGNEQFF. The CDR3 DNA reads TGTGCCTGGGGGGGACAGGGACCCGGCAATGAGCAGTTCTTC. The rearrangement joins TRBV30 to TRBJ2-1, with 9 bases lining up with TRBD1. Germline lookup yields CDR1 GTSNPN and CDR2 SVGIG (reference sequence). This CDR3 spans 14 amino acids. The trim removed 5 bases at V and 6 bases at J, leaving 8 bases unmatched.

The V and J genes are TRBV29-1 and TRBJ2-7; D perhaps matches TRBD2 (6 bases). Trimming cost V 4 bases and J 0 bases, with 10 bases left between them. The V gene's germline CDR1 is SQVTM and CDR2 ANQGSEA. CDR3 length: 13 amino acids. The CDR3 region is CSVVGGDSYEQYF. The CDR3 bases are TGCAGCGTTGTTGGCGGGGACTCCTACGAGCAGTACTTC.

The chain couples TRBV2 to TRBJ1-2; TRBD1 matches at 7 bases. Looked up from germline, CDR1 is SNHLY and CDR2 is FYNNEI. The CDR3 totals 15 residues. V lost 4 bases, J lost 1 base, and 6 bases stayed unmatched. CDR3 sequence (DNA): TGTGCCAGCAGTGGACAGGGCAGAGTTAACTATGGCTACACCTTC. It yields the protein CASSGQGRVNYGYTF.

The chain combines TRBV9 with TRBJ1-6; D might be TRBD1 (6 bases). Germline V gene data show CDR1 as SGDLS and CDR2 as YYNGEE. The CDR3 is 14 amino acids. The V end was cut by 2 bases, the J end by 7 bases, with 10 bases between. The CDR3 protein is CASSVGHPNSPLHF. Here the CDR3 DNA reads TGTGCCAGCAGCGTGGGACACCCCAATTCACCCCTCCACTTT.

The chain couples TRBV14 to TRBJ2-1, with D perhaps TRBD1 (6 bases). There are 16 residues in the CDR3. V lost 1 base and J 3 bases, leaving 13 bases between the germline ends. The germline V gene encodes CDR1 SGHDN and CDR2 FVKESK. This chain's CDR3 is CASSQVPTGLYNEQFF. DNA of the CDR3: TGTGCCAGCAGCCAAGTACCGACAGGACTCTACAATGAGCAGTTCTTC.

Regarding this clone: Different DNA sequences within this sample yield the same CDR3. The chain has TRBV5-4 and TRBJ2-5; TRBD2 matches 11 bases. This CDR3 is 16 amino acids long. The germline CDR1 and CDR2 sequences are SGHNT and YYREEE (reference sequence). The J segment lost 1 base and the V segment lost 2 bases, leaving 4 bases of the junction unmatched. The CDR3 DNA sequence: TGTGCCAGCAGCTTTGGGCTAGCGGGAGGCCAAGAGACCCAGTACTTC. Encoded protein: CASSFGLAGGQETQYF.

There are a few counts of this clone. The gene calls are TRBV5-1 and TRBJ1-2, with TRBD1 matching over 9 bases. V shed 3 bases, J shed 5 bases, and the junction held 14 bases outside the gene matches. This CDR3 region has 17 residues. The germline V gene encodes CDR1 SGHRS and CDR2 YFSETQ. CDR3 amino acids: CASSSSGQGRGNYGYTF. The CDR3, as DNA: TGCGCCAGCAGCTCGTCGGGACAGGGCCGCGGAAATTATGGCTACACCTTC.

A word on this clone: This same CDR3 is encoded by further DNA sequences in the sample. This chain connects TRBV10-3 to TRBJ1-2; a possible D gene is TRBD1 (5 bases). Germline V gene lookup returns CDR1 ENHRY and CDR2 SYGVKD. Trimming took off 5 bases at V and 6 bases at J, with 13 bases between the two ends. The CDR3 runs 13 residues. The CDR3 protein is CAISPGQGDGYTF. CDR3 in DNA: TGTGCCATCAGTCCGGGCCAGGGCGATGGCTACACCTTC.

This clone appeared once. CDR3 in amino acids: CASSDSDRVGYEQYF. DNA for the CDR3: TGTGCCAGTAGTGACTCTGACAGGGTTGGCTACGAGCAGTACTTC. The chain joins TRBV19 to TRBJ2-7; TRBD1 matches 7 bases. Germline V CDR1 and CDR2: LNHDA, SQIVND (reference sequence). CDR3 size: 15 residues. V lost 5 bases to trimming and J lost 3 bases; unmatched junction nucleotides: 10.

This clone was seen just once. The V call is TRBV11-2, the J call TRBJ2-2; 7 bases agree with TRBD2. Germline V gene lookup returns CDR1 SGHAT and CDR2 FQNNGV. The CDR3 is 15 residues long. V was pared by 4 bases and J by 3 bases, with 5 bases of the junction left unmatched. CDR3 sequence: CASSSTSRDTGELFF. In DNA, the CDR3 is TGTGCCAGCAGCTCGACTAGCCGGGACACCGGGGAGCTGTTTTTT.

CDR3 sequence: CASISRAGSNEQFF. The CDR3 DNA reads as TGTGCCAGCATAAGCAGGGCCGGGAGCAATGAGCAGTTCTTC. The V call is TRBV6-1, the J call TRBJ2-1; perhaps TRBD2 as D (6 bases). The CDR3 has 14 residues. The V end lost 7 bases, the J end lost 6 bases, and 16 bases lay between the germline ends. The germline V gene encodes CDR1 MNHNS and CDR2 SASEGT.

The rearrangement links TRBV6-5 to TRBJ2-3, with D possibly being TRBD1 or TRBD2 (5 bases each). The V and J ends lost 6 bases and 3 bases respectively, with 13 bases between them. The CDR3 totals 14 residues. Germline assignment: CDR1 MNHEY and CDR2 SVGAGI. Here the CDR3 DNA reads TGTGCCAGCAGAAGGGACCCACCAACAGATACGCAGTATTTT. It specifies CASRRDPPTDTQYF.

This clone was recorded at least ten times. V gene TRBV30 combines with J gene TRBJ1-2; D is undetermined. Trimming removed 3 bases from V and 3 bases from J, with 5 bases in between. Germline V lookup: CDR1 GTSNPN, CDR2 SVGIG (reference sequence). This CDR3 has 11 amino acids. The DNA of the CDR3 is TGTGCCTGGAGGGGGTACTATGGCTACACCTTC. Protein sequence: CAWRGYYGYTF.

The chain combines TRBV9 with TRBJ2-3; D not resolved. The germline CDR1 and CDR2 sequences are SGDLS and YYNGEE. V lost 3 bases and J 6 bases, leaving 14 bases between the germline ends. This CDR3 has 14 residues. CDR3 bases: TGTGCCAGCAGCGCACTTGGGGATTCCGATACGCAGTATTTT. Amino acids: CASSALGDSDTQYF.

The V call is TRBV6-5, the J call TRBJ2-7; TRBD1 might be the D (6 bases). The germline V and J ends were trimmed by 5 bases and 2 bases, with 16 bases remaining between them. Germline-derived CDR1 and CDR2 are MNHEY and SVGAGI. The CDR3 is 15 residues long. The CDR3: CASSGQGTRTYEQYF. The CDR3, as DNA: TGTGCCAGCAGTGGTCAGGGGACCCGAACCTACGAGCAGTACTTC.

The chain has TRBV29-1 and TRBJ1-1, with D possibly matching TRBD1 (5 bases). From germline, CDR1 is SQVTM and CDR2 ANQGSEA. Trimming stripped 7 bases from V and 4 bases from J, with 16 bases between. The CDR3 covers 13 residues. In DNA form, the CDR3 reads TGCAGCGGACGCTCAGGGCGTCCCACTGAAGCTTTCTTT. Translating it yields CSGRSGRPTEAFF. The full variable domain, with the rest looked up from reference TRBV29-1 and TRBJ1-1, is SAVISQKPSRDICQRGTSLTIQCQVDSQVTMMFWYRQQPGQSLTLIATANQGSEATYESGFVIDKFPISRPNLTFSTLTVSNMSPEDSSIYLCSGRSGRPTEAFFGQGTRLTVV.

V and J are TRBV2 and TRBJ2-5; 11 positions match TRBD2. V dropped 4 bases and J dropped 6; count of bases not matched to a gene: 7. Germline V gene data show CDR1 as SNHLY and CDR2 as FYNNEI. The CDR3 covers 15 residues. The DNA for the CDR3 is TGTGCCAGCAGTGGTCGACTAGCGGGGACGAAGACCCAGTACTTC. Protein: CASSGRLAGTKTQYF. Based on the CDR3 plus reference TRBV2 and TRBJ2-5, the full variable domain is EPEVTQTPSHQVTQMGQEVILRCVPISNHLYFYWYRQILGQKVEFLVSFYNNEISEKSEIFDDQFSVERPDGSNFTLKIRSTKLEDSAMYFCASSGRLAGTKTQYFGPGTRLLVL.